This T cell receptor beta chain was captured in a study of blood T cell repertoires in COVID-19. The protocol was immunoSEQ multiplex PCR, while the TCRdb copy is restricted to in-frame clones and leaves out a portion. Of roughly 250,000 clones in the sample, roughly 91% were seen once. CDR1 is MNHEY and CDR2 is SVGAGI in the germline V gene. The V and J ends lost 1 base and 5 bases, in that order; junction bases with no gene match: 7. This CDR3 has 15 residues. The receptor was isolated from a man aged 35 to 55 who had recovered from COVID-19. Sequenced input: PBMCs or T cells enriched from blood (not recorded which). The chain employs TRBV6-5 and TRBJ2-7, with TRBD1 matching over 8 bases. The CDR3 is CASSYFVQGAHEQYF. The CDR3, as DNA: TGTGCCAGCAGTTACTTTGTCCAGGGGGCCCACGAGCAGTACTTC.